This paragraph reports one T cell receptor (beta chain). Its matching antigen is unknown. TCRdb reprocessed the RACE reads via MiXCR and lists one record per CDR3 protein. Of 150,000 to 200,000 distinct CDR3 sequences in the sample, 28% were seen once. This entry belongs to a study of human T cells and chemical hapten exposure. V lost 6 bases and J lost 4; bases outside the gene matches: 11. This CDR3 comprises 15 residues. In germline, CDR1 is MNHEY, CDR2 SVGAGI. Findings and limits, study-wide: There were significantly more large CDR3 similarity clusters among expanded TCRs than among controls.

Specified time point: patch test 3, about 24 weeks after DPC sensitization. Treatment noted: therapeutic diphenylcyclopropenone sensitization with weekly scalp DPC. Samples of blood were obtained prior to the application of each patch test. The input for sequencing was whole blood, taken in connection with sensitization to the hapten diphenylcyclopropenone (DPC). This rearrangement joins TRBV6-5 to TRBJ2-7, with TRBD1 matching over 8 bases. The sequence was collected from a young woman with alopecia areata. Some clones in this sample may be carry-over from other donors' samples. The CDR3 loop is CASRPTGQVDYEQYF. The CDR3 DNA reads TGTGCCAGCAGGCCGACGGGACAGGTAGATTACGAGCAGTACTTC.